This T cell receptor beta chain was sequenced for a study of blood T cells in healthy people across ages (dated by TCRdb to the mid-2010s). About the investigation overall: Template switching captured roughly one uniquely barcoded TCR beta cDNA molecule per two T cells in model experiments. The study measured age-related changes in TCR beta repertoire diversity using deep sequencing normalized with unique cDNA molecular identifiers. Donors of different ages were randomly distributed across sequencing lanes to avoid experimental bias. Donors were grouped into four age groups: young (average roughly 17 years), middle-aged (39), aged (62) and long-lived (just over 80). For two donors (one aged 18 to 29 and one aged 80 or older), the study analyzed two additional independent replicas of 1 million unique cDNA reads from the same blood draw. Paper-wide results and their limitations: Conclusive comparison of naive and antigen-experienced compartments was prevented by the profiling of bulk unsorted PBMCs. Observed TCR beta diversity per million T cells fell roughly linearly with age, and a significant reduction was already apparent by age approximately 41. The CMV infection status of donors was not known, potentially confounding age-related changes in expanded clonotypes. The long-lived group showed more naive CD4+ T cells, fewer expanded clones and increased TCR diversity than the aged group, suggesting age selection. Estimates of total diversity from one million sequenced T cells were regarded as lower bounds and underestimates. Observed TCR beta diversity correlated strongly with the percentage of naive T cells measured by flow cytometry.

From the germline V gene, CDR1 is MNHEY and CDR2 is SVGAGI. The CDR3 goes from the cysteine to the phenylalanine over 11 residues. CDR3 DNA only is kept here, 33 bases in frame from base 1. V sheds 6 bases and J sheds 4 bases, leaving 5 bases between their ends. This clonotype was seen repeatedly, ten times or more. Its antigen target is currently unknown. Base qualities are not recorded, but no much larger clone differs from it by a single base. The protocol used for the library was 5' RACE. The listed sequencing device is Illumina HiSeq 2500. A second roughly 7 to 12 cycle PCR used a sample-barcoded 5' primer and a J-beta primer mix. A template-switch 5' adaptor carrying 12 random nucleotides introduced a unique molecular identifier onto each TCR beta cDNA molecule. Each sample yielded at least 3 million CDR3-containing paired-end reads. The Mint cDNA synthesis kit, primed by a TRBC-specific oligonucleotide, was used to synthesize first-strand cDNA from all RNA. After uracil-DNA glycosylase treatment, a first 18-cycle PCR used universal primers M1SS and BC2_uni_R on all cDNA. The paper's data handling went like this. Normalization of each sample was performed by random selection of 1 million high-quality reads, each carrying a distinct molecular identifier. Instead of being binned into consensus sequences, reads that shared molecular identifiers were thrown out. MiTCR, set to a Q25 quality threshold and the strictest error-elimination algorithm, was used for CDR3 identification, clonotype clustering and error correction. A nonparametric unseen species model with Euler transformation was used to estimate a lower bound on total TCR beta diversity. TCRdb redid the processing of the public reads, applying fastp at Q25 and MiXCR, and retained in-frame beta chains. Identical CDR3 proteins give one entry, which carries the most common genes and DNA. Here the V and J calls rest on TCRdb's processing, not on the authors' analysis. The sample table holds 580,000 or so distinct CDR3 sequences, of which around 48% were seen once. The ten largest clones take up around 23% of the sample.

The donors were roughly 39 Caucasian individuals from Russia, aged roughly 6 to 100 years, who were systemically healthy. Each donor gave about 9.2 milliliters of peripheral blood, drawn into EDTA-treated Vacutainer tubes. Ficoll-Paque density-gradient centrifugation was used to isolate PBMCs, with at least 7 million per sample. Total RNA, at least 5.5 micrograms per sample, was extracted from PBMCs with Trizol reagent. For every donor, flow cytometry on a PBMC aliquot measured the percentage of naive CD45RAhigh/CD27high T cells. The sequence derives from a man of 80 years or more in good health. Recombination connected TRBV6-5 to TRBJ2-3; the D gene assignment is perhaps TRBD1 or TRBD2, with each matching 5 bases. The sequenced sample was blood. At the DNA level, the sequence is TGTGCCAGCAGGGGGGCAGATACGCAGTATTTT. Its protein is CASRGADTQYF.